The subject of this entry is one T cell receptor (beta chain). The source of the sample is a study of blood T cells in healthy people across ages. Sample-barcoded 5' priming and a J-beta primer mix drove a second PCR of 7 to 11 cycles. A single record per CDR3 protein comes from TCRdb applying MiXCR to the 5' RACE reads. The sample yields roughly 800,000 distinct CDR3 sequences, 58% seen once. Trimming took 6 bases from V and 3 from J, leaving 15 bases between them. CDR1 KGHSH and CDR2 LQKENI come from the germline V gene. This CDR3 has 15 amino acids. Source material: blood. This sequence originates from a young man in good health. The V call is TRBV18, the J call TRBJ2-1; D remains unclear. CDR3 region: CASSQAVPYYNEQFF. In DNA form, the CDR3 reads TGTGCCAGCTCCCAAGCCGTCCCGTACTACAATGAGCAGTTCTTC.